These T cell receptor beta chains were read from a single sample in a study of T cell responses to AZD1222 COVID-19 vaccine. Libraries were prepared by immunoSEQ multiplex PCR; TCRdb keeps only in-frame clonotypes and omits some of them. The sample holds approximately 93,000 clones, approximately 89% seen once. Sequences were derived from peripheral blood, sampled 28 days after the second AZD1222 dose. Source of these receptors: an adult who received the AZD1222 COVID-19 vaccine. The CDR3 runs from the conserved cysteine through the conserved F or W.

>TRBV25-1|TRBJ1-4
CASSEFGQGGEKLFF
>TRBV28|TRBJ1-4
CASSSTHRGTNEKLFF
>TRBV5-8|TRBJ1-5
CASSLGDFGNQPQHF
>TRBV28|TRBJ1-2
CASKTPGTGVNYGYTF
>TRBV28|TRBJ1-5
CASSPQTAGGNQPQHF
>TRBV24-1|TRBJ2-2
CATSASDRYTGELFF
>TRBV4-1|TRBJ1-2
CASSQDFRGSGYTF
>TRBV4-2|TRBJ2-3
CASSLTQGASTDTQYF
>TRBV19|TRBJ1-2
CASSPDRNYGYTF
>TRBV6-1|TRBJ1-1
CASSEVSVDEAFF
>TRBV7-9|TRBJ1-2
CASSKQEGGYTF
>TRBV7-2|TRBJ2-5
CASSLWGRETQYF
>TRBV3-1/TRBV3-2|TRBJ2-7
CASSQELWNTYEQYF
>TRBV7-8|TRBJ1-2
CASSFRGQGDGYTF
>TRBV5-1|TRBJ2-1
CASGLQKWTGFTNEQFF
>TRBV3-1/TRBV3-2|TRBJ1-2
CASSQDRYRSQGYTF
>TRBV6-1|TRBJ1-1
CASSEQTGAQTEAFF
>TRBV5-1|TRBJ1-1
CASSTRVGRTEAFF
>TRBV18|TRBJ2-7
CASSAEYEQYF
>TRBV6-2/TRBV6-3|TRBJ1-4
CASSQGASDPAYLLGKNRFF
>TRBV5-1|TRBJ1-1
CASSPDVLGRTEAFF
>TRBV27|TRBJ1-2
CASSPGGVDGYTF
>TRBV6-2/TRBV6-3|TRBJ1-1
CASSYGGTGASGTEAFF
>TRBV25-1|TRBJ2-5
CAAWGQGEGETQYF
>TRBV7-2|TRBJ1-6
CASSSADLRNSPLHF
>TRBV4-3|TRBJ1-5
CASSQVWRKNQPQHF
>TRBV10-1|TRBJ1-6
CASSEPDRENSPLHF
>TRBV5-1|TRBJ1-2
CASRKRTGLSLANYGYTF
>TRBV10-3|TRBJ1-1
CAIRGPGRTEAFF
>TRBV7-2|TRBJ2-2
CASSLVAGNTGELFF
>TRBV9|TRBJ1-1
CASSVGAGSGSEAFF
>TRBV5-5|TRBJ1-1
CASSWTDKNTEAFF
>TRBV19|TRBJ1-6
CAGKGTGDAILHF
>TRBV13|TRBJ2-3
CASSSRTGATDTQYF
>TRBV6-4|TRBJ1-5
CATPTGGHSQPQHF
>TRBV19|TRBJ2-1
CASSITGNSYNEQFF
>TRBV5-1|TRBJ1-2
CASSSGGKNYGYTF
>TRBV9|TRBJ2-1
CASSLGGDRPVPLPYNEQFF
>TRBV19|TRBJ2-7
CASGWGRDEQYF
>TRBV7-9|TRBJ1-2
CASSLLGGGYTF
>TRBV28|TRBJ2-5
CASRHRGGGQETQYF
>TRBV28|TRBJ2-7
CASTDGGYSYEQYF
>TRBV19|TRBJ1-1
CASSSRGRINTEAFF
>TRBV6-5|TRBJ2-7
CASRHPYEQYF
>TRBV6-5|TRBJ2-4
CASSRDRAGENIQYF
>TRBV18|TRBJ2-7
CASSPQRTGSNEQYF
>TRBV18|TRBJ1-5
CASSTSRNQPQHF
>TRBV3-1/TRBV3-2|TRBJ1-2
CASSQSGQGIFWTF
>TRBV4-3|TRBJ2-3
CASSSGLAGPDTQYF
>TRBV25-1|TRBJ2-5
CASRPRGRGETQYF
>TRBV3-1/TRBV3-2|TRBJ1-6
CASSQGWVGNSPLHF